This T cell receptor (beta chain) was sequenced in a study of cytomegalovirus exposure and HLA in healthy donors. Overall study results and limits: Productive status was seen about 87% or about 30% of the time for most TCR beta V segments in an earlier analysis. A missense variant in DCLRE1C was later tied to TCR beta V- and J-gene trimming. Analyses of presence/absence relied on an assumption of roughly uniform sequencing depth across donors.

Turning to this clone: What it binds is unknown.

Germline lookup yields CDR1 SEHNR and CDR2 FQNEAQ (reference sequence). This CDR3 region has 15 residues. The V and J ends lost 3 bases and 9 bases, in that order; junction bases with no gene match: 6. This PCR relied on a set of 60 Vbeta primers and 13 Jbeta primers. Here immunoSEQ multiplex PCR was the method, and the copy in TCRdb shows in-frame clones only, minus some. The table has 160,000 or so clones, more than 80% seen once. The V gene is TRBV7-9, the J gene TRBJ2-1; 12 positions match TRBD1. The sequenced sample consisted of PBMCs. This clonotype originated in a woman between 18 and 30 years old in good health and CMV-seropositive. This CDR3 reads CASSLGQGAMREQFF. The CDR3 coding sequence is TGTGCCAGCAGCTTGGGACAGGGGGCGATGCGTGAGCAGTTCTTC.